This T cell receptor beta chain was sequenced during a study of PD-L1 blockade in urothelial cancer (dated by TCRdb to about 2017). For context, the study as a whole: Every patient began therapy at some point between 2014 and 2015 and was given atezolizumab 1,200 mg intravenously every 3 weeks. Progression-free survival longer than 6 months counted as durable clinical benefit, and TCR features were additionally tested against both progression-free and overall survival. Some 29 patients had pretreatment blood TCR-seq, some 25 had at least one posttreatment blood collection, and some 25 had tumor TCR-seq. Durable clinical benefit was achieved by nine patients and was not achieved by 20 patients. About 90% of the roughly 30 patients were males with bladder-origin urothelial cancer, and about 60% of the roughly 30 reported a prior smoking history. Somatic, immune and clinical correlates of response to PD-L1 blockade with atezolizumab in urothelial cancer were the focus of an exploratory multi-omic analysis. Blood samples yielded a median of around 150,000 T cells and tens of thousands of unique TCRs, with median clonality around 0.083. Blood samples were analyzed 3 weeks after the start of treatment (second dose) and 6 weeks after the start of treatment. In the same patients, whole exome sequencing and RNA sequencing of pretreatment tumors were performed in addition to TCR sequencing. Pretreatment tumor samples and matched peripheral blood, collected serially before and after atezolizumab treatment, underwent TCR sequencing. An ECOG performance status of 0 or 1 was recorded for the patients, and 0 to 3 prior chemotherapy regimens had been received by the patients. The research as a whole found: Improved progression-free and overall survival was found to be associated with pretreatment peripheral blood TCR clonality below the median. Among patients with durable benefit, tumor-associated TCR clones showed greater expansion in peripheral blood 3 weeks after treatment started (n ≈ 20, p = 0.022). Small sample size (n ≈ 29) and many exploratory analyses mean the results are intended to be hypothesis-generating.

Trimming takes 5 bases from V and 0 bases from J, and the germline ends sit 20 bases apart. Reading from cysteine to phenylalanine, the CDR3 counts 17 amino acids. The retained sequence is limited to the CDR3, 51 bases, with the frame set at the first base. CDR1 and CDR2 are drawn from the germline V gene (reference sequence): MNHEY, SMNVEV. What this sample's time point label stands for: peripheral blood 6 weeks after treatment start. A cohort of about 27 patients with locally advanced or metastatic urothelial carcinoma, treated at Memorial Sloan Kettering on a trial protocol, was included. Peripheral blood mononuclear cells were collected from each patient pretreatment and during treatment, giving between 1 and 8 total time points per patient. The Qiagen DNeasy Blood extraction kit was used to purify genomic DNA from total PBMCs and tumor samples. PBMCs were collected pretreatment and during treatment and were isolated and stored as previously described.

Comments on this clone: The antigen it binds to is not known. Base qualities are not provided; no much larger clone lies one nucleotide away.

Synthetic TCR analog templates were spiked into each PCR to estimate absolute template abundance from read counts. TCRbeta CDR3 regions were amplified from genomic DNA with bias-controlled V and J gene primers using the immunoSEQ assay. Sequencing of rearranged TCRbeta segments was performed at approximately 20X coverage. For the original study's pipeline: Clustering was used to correct sequencing errors, and CDR3s were annotated against IMGT so that V, D and J genes could be assigned. Downstream analyses used only productive TCRbeta rearrangements, leaving out any out-of-frame or stop-codon sequences. Clonality was calculated as one minus the Shannon entropy normalized by the log of the number of unique productive sequences. Clones differing between time points or between blood and tumor were identified by Fisher's exact test with Benjamini-Hochberg correction at adjusted p below 0.01. TCRdb re-hosts the immuneACCESS table, in-frame sequences only. Its copies lack some clones; in the studies checked, an unresolved V gene accounts for under half of them, and the cause for the rest is not known. The V and J calls and clone size were taken over from that table, and D and trimming were inferred from the DNA. This sample is represented by around 26,000 clones; 82% of them were singletons. 1.5% to 2% of the sample is taken by the ten largest.

The chain uses TRBV27 and TRBJ2-7; the D gene is possibly TRBD1, with 6 bases matching. This TCR derives from a man in his sixties or seventies with urothelial cancer. The source material was PBMCs, sampled around atezolizumab (anti-PD-L1) treatment. In nucleotides, the sequence is TGTGCCAGCAGTGCGAAAGGACAGTACACGGACTCCTACGAGCAGTACTTC. The translation is CASSAKGQYTDSYEQYF.